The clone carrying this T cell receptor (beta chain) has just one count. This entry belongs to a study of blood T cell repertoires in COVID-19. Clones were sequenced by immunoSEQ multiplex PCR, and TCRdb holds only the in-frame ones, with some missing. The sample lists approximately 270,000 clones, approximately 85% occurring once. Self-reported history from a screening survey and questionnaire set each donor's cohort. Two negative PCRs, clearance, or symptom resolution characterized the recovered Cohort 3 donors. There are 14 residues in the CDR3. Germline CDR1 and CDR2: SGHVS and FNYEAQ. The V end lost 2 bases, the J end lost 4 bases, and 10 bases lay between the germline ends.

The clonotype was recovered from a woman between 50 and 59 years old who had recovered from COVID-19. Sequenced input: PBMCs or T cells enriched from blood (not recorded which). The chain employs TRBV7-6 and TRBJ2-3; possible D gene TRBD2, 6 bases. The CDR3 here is CASSLRRVSDTQYF. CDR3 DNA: TGTGCCAGCAGCTTAAGGAGGGTATCAGATACGCAGTATTTT.